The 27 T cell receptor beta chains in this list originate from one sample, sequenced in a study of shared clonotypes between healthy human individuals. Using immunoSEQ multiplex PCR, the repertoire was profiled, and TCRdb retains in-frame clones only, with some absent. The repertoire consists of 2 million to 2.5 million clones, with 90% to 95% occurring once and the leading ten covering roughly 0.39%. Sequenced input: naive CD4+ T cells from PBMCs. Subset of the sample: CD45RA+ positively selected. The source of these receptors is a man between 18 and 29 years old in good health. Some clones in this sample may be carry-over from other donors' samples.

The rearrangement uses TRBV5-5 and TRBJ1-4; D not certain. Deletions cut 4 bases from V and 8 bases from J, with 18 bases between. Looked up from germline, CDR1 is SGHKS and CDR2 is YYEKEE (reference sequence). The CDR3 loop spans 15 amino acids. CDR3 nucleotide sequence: TGTGCCAGCAGCCATCCCGGAGGGCTGGGGGAAAAACTGTTTTTT. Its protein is CASSHPGGLGEKLFF.

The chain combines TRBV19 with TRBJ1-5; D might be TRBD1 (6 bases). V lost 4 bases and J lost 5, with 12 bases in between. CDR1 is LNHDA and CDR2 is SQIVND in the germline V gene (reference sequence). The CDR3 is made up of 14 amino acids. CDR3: CASSRTGIYQPQHF. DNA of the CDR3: TGTGCCAGTAGTAGAACAGGGATTTATCAGCCCCAGCATTTT.

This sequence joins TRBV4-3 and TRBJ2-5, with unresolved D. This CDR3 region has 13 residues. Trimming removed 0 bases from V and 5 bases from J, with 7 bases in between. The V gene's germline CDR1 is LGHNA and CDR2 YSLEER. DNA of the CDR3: TGCGCCAGCAGCCAAGATGTCCCCGAGACCCAGTACTTC. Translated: CASSQDVPETQYF.

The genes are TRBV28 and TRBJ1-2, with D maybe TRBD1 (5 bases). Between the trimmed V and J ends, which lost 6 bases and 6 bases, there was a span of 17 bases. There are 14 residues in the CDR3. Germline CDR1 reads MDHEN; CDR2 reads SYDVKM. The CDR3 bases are TGTGCCAGCAGCCACCTGGGGCAGGGCCATGGCTACACCTTC. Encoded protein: CASSHLGQGHGYTF.

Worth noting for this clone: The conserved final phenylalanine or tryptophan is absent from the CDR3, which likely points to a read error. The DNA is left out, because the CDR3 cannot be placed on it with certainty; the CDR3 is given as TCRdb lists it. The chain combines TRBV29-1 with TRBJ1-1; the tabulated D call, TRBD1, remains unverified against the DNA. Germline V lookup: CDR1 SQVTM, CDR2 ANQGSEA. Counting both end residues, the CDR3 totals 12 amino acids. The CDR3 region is CSVVDNGLLKAT.

CDR3 residues: CASSPTGGQYGYTF. The CDR3 DNA sequence: TGTGCCAGCAGCCCGACAGGGGGGCAATATGGCTACACCTTC. The genes are TRBV7-3 and TRBJ1-2; 9 bases align to TRBD1. The CDR3 covers 14 residues. With 5 bases clipped from V and 5 bases from J, the junction kept 6 bases outside the gene matches. Germline CDR1 reads SGHTA; CDR2 reads FQGTGA.

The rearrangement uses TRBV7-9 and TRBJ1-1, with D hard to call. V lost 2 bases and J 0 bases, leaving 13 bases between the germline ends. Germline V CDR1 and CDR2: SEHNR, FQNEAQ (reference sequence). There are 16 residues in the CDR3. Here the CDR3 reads CASSLTELIMNTEAFF. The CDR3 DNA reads TGTGCCAGCAGCTTAACCGAACTAATTATGAACACTGAAGCTTTCTTT.

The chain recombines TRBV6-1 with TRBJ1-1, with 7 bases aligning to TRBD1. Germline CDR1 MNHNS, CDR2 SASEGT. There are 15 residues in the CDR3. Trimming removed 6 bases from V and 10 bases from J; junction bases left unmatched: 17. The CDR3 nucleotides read TGTGCCAGCAGCCCCTACTCACAGGGGAATAGCCGAGCTTTCTTT. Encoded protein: CASSPYSQGNSRAFF.

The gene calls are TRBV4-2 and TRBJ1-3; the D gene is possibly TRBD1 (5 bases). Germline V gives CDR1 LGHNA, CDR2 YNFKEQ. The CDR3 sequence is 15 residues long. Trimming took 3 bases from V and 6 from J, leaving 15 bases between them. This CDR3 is CASSQYLGTPNTIYF. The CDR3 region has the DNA TGTGCCAGCAGCCAGTATTTAGGGACCCCAAACACCATATATTTT.

CDR3 in DNA: TGTGCCAGTAGATGGGGGGACCACTCTGGAAACACCATATATTTT. This translates into CASRWGDHSGNTIYF. The chain employs TRBV19 and TRBJ1-3; D perhaps matches TRBD1 (5 bases). V was clipped by 6 bases and J by 0 bases, with 12 bases between them. Per germline, CDR1 LNHDA and CDR2 SQIVND (reference sequence). The CDR3 is 15 amino acids.

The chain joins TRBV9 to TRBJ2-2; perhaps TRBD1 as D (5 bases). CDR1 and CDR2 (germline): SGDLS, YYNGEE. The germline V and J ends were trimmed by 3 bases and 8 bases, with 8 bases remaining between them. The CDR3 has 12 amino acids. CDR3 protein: CASSATAGELFF. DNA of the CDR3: TGTGCCAGCAGCGCGACAGCGGGGGAGCTGTTTTTT.

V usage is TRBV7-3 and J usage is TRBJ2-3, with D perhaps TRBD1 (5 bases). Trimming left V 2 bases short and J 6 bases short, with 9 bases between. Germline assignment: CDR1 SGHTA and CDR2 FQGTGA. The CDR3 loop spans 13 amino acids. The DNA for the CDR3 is TGTGCCAGCAGCTTACTCAGGGCCGATACGCAGTATTTT. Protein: CASSLLRADTQYF.

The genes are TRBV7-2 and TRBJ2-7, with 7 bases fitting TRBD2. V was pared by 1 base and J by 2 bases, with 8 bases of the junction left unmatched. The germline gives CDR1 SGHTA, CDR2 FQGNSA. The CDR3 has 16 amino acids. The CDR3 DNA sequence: TGTGCCAGCAGCTTAGTCCAATCGGCGGGAGCCTACGAGCAGTACTTC. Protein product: CASSLVQSAGAYEQYF.

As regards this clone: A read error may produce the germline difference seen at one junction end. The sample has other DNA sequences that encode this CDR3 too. CDR3 residues: CSVETAGSSYEQYF. CDR3 sequence (DNA): TGTAGCGTTGAAACAGCGGGAAGCTCCTACGAGCAGTACTTC. V usage is TRBV29-1 and J usage is TRBJ2-7, with 7 bases that match TRBD2. The CDR3 has 14 residues. CDR1 and CDR2 from the germline V gene are SQVTM and ANQGSEA.

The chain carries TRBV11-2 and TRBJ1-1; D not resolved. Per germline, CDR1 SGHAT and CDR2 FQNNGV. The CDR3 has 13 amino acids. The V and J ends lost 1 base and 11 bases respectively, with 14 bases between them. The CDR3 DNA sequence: TGTGCCAGCAGCTTAGGGCAGGATTTGTGGGCTTTCTTT. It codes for CASSLGQDLWAFF.

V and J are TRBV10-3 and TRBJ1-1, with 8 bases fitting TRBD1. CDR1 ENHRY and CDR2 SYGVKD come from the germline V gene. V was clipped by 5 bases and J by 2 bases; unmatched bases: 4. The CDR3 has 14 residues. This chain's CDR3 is CAISPTGDNTEAFF. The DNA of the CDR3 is TGTGCCATCAGTCCGACAGGGGACAACACTGAAGCTTTCTTT.

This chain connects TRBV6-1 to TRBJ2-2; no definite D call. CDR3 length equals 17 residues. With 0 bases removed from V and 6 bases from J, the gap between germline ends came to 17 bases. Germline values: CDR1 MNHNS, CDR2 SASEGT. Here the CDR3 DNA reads TGTGCCAGCAGTGAAGCTCGGTTACCAGGACCTTCCGGGGAGCTGTTTTTT. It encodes CASSEARLPGPSGELFF.

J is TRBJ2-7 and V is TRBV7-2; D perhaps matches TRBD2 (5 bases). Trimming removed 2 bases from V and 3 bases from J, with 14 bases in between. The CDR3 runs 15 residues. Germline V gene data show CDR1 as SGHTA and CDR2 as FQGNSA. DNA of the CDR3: TGTGCCAGCAGCTTATTCCCCGGGAACTACTACGAGCAGTACTTC. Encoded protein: CASSLFPGNYYEQYF.

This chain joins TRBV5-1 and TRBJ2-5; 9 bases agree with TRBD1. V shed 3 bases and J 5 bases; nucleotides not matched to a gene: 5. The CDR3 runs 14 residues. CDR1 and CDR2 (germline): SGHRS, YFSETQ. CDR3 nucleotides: TGCGCCAGCAGCTGGACAGGGGCACGGGAGACCCAGTACTTC. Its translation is CASSWTGARETQYF.

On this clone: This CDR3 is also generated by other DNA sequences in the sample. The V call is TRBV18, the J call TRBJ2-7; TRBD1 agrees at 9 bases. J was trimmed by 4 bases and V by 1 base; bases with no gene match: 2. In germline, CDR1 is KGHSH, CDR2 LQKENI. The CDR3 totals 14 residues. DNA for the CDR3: TGTGCCAGCTCACCACTGGGACAGGGTTACGAGCAGTACTTC. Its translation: CASSPLGQGYEQYF.

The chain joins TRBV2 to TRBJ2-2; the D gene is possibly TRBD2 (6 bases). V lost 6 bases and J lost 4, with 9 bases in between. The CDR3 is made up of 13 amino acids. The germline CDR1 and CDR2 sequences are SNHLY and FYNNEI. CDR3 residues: CASSGSSTGELFF. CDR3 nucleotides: TGTGCCAGCAGCGGGAGTTCCACCGGGGAGCTGTTTTTT. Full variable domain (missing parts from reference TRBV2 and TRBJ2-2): EPEVTQTPSHQVTQMGQEVILRCVPISNHLYFYWYRQILGQKVEFLVSFYNNEISEKSEIFDDQFSVERPDGSNFTLKIRSTKLEDSAMYFCASSGSSTGELFFGEGSRLTVL.

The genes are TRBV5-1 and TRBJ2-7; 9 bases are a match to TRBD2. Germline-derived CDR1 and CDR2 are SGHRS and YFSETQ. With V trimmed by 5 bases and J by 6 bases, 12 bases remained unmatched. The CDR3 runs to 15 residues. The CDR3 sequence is CASRGLAGKSGEQYF. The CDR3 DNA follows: TGCGCCAGCAGGGGGCTAGCGGGGAAATCCGGCGAGCAGTACTTC.

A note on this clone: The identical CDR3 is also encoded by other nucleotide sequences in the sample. The CDR3 reads CASSLAGGGGTEAFF. In DNA form, the CDR3 reads TGTGCCAGCAGCTTGGCCGGTGGGGGCGGCACTGAAGCTTTCTTT. The chain uses TRBV5-4 and TRBJ1-1; D perhaps matches TRBD1 (6 bases). Trimming removed 0 bases from V and 4 bases from J, with 13 bases in between. Per the germline V gene, CDR1 is SGHNT and CDR2 is YYREEE (reference sequence). The CDR3 totals 15 residues.

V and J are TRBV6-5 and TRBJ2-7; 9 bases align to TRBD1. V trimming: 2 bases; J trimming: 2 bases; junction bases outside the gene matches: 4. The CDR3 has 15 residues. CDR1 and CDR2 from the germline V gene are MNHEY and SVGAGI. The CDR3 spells CASSYTRQGAYEQYF. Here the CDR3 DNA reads TGTGCCAGCAGTTACACCCGACAGGGGGCCTACGAGCAGTACTTC.

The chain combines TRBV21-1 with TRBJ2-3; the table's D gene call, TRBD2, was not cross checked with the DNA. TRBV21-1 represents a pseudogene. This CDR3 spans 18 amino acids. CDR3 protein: CALTTWAGGGGTTDTQYF. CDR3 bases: TGTGCCCTCACCACCTGGGCGGGAGGAGGAGGGACTACAGATACGCAGTATTTT.

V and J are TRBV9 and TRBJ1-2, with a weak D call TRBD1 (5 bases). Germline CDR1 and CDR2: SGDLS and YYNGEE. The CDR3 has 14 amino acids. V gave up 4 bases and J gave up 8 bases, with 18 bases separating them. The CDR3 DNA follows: TGTGCCAGCAGCCCTTTGGTGGGGGGAAACGGCTACACCTTC. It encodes CASSPLVGGNGYTF.

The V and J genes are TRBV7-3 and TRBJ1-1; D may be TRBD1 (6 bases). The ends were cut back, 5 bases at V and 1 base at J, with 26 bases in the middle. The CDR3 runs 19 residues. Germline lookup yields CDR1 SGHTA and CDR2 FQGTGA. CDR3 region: CASSMSGTRGRSQNTEAFF. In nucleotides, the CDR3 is TGTGCCAGCAGCATGTCCGGGACAAGGGGCCGAAGTCAGAACACTGAAGCTTTCTTT.